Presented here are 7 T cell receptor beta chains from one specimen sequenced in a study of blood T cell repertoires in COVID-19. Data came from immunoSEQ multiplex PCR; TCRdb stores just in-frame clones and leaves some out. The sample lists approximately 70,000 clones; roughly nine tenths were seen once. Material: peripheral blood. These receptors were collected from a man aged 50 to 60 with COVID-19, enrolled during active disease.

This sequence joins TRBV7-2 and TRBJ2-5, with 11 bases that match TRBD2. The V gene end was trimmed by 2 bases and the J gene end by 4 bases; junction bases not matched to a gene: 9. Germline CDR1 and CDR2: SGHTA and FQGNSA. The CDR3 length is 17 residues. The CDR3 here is CASSLNPRLAGGETQYF. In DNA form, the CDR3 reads TGTGCCAGCAGCTTAAACCCGCGGCTAGCGGGGGGAGAGACCCAGTACTTC.

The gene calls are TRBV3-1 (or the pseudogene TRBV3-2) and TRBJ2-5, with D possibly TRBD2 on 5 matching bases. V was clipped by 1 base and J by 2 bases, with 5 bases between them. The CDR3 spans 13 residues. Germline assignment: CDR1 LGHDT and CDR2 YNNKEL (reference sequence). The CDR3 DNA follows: TGTGCCAGCAGCCAAGGGAGGCAAGAGACCCAGTACTTC. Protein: CASSQGRQETQYF.

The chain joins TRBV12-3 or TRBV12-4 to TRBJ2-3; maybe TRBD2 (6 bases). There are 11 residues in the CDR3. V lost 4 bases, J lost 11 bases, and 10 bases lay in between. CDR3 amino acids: CASSSGLRQYF. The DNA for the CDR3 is TGTGCCAGCAGTTCTGGACTAAGGCAGTATTTT.

The CDR3 DNA reads as TGTGCCAGCAGTGAGGCTACAGGGGGAATCAAAAACATTCAGTACTTC. Its protein is CASSEATGGIKNIQYF. The rearrangement uses TRBV2 and TRBJ2-4, with 8 nucleotides matching TRBD1. Germline trimming cut 3 bases from V and 3 bases from J; bases unmatched to any gene: 7. In germline, CDR1 is SNHLY, CDR2 FYNNEI. This CDR3 is 16 amino acids long.

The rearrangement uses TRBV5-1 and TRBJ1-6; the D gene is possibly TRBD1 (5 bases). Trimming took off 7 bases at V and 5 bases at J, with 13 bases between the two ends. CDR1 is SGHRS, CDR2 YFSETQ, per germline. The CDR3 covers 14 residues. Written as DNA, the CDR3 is TGCGCCAGCCGCAGGGATTCAAATAATTCACCCCTCCACTTT. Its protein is CASRRDSNNSPLHF.

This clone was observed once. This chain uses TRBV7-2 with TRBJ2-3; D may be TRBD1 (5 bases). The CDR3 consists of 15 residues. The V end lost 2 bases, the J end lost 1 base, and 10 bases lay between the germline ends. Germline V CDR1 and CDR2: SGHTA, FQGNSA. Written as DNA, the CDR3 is TGTGCCAGCAGCTTACTTGCACAGGGCACAGATACGCAGTATTTT. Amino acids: CASSLLAQGTDTQYF.

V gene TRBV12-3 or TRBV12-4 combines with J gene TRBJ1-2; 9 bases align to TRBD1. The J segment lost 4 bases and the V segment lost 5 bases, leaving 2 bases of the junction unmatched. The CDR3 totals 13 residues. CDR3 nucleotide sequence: TGTGCCAGCAGTGGACAGGGGACCTATGGCTACACCTTC. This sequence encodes CASSGQGTYGYTF.